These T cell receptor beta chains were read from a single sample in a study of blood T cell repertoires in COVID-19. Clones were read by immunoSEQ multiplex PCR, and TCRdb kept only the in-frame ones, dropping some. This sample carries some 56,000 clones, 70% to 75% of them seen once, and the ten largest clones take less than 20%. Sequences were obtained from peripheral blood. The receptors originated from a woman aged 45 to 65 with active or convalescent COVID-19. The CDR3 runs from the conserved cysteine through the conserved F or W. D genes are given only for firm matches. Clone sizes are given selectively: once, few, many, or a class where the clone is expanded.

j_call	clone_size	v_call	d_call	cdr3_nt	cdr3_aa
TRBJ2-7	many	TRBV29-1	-	TGCAGCGTTGCCCAGCCGGGACTGGGCAGGAACGAGCAGTACTTC	CSVAQPGLGRNEQYF
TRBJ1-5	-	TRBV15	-	TGTGCCACCAGCATCGGGACATCCAGTAGGGGCAATCAGCCCCAGCATTTT	CATSIGTSSRGNQPQHF
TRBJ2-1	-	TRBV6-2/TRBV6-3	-	TGTGCCAGCAGTTACTCGAGGGTATACAATGAGCAGTTCTTC	CASSYSRVYNEQFF
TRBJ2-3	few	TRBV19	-	TGTGCCAGTAGCGACGCCGGACTAAGCACAGATACGCAGTATTTT	CASSDAGLSTDTQYF
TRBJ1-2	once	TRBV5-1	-	TGCGCCAGCAGCTTCAAACAGGGATTTGGCTACACCTTC	CASSFKQGFGYTF
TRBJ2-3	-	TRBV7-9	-	TGTGCCAGCAGCCCCAGGGCGGAGGGGTCAGATACGCAGTATTTT	CASSPRAEGSDTQYF
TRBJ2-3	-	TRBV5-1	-	TGCGCCAGCAGCCTCGGCCGTCCGGGTACGCAGTATTTT	CASSLGRPGTQYF
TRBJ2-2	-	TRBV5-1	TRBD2	TGCGCCAGCAGCGAGGGACTAGGAAAGGCCGGGGAGCTGTTTTTT	CASSEGLGKAGELFF
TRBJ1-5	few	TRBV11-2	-	TGTGCCAGCAGCTTGGCTGGAGATCAGCCCCAGCATTTT	CASSLAGDQPQHF
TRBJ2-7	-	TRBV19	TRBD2	TGTGCCACCCGGACTAGCGGGAGCTACGAGCAGTACTTC	CATRTSGSYEQYF
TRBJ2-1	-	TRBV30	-	TGTGCCTGGGAGAGGGCCAATGAGCAGTTCTTC	CAWERANEQFF
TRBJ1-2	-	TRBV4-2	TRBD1	TGTGCCAGCAGCCTGGGACAGGCCTACACCTTC	CASSLGQAYTF
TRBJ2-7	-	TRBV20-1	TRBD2	TGCAGTGCTAGTCTAGCGGGAGGCCCCTACGAGCAGTACTTC	CSASLAGGPYEQYF
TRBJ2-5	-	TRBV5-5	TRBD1	TGTGCCAGCAGCTTACAGGGGGTTGAGACCCAGTACTTC	CASSLQGVETQYF
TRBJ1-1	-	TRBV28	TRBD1	TGTGCCAGCAGTTGGGGACAGGGCGTATACACGAACACTGAAGCTTTCTTT	CASSWGQGVYTNTEAFF
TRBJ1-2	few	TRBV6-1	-	TGTGCCAGCAGTGAAGCCAGGGTCGGCTATGGCTACACCTTC	CASSEARVGYGYTF
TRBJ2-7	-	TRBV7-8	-	TGTGCCAGCAGCTCGCCCAGGGGAGCCTACGAGCAGTACTTC	CASSSPRGAYEQYF
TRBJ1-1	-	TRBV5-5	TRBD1	TGTGCCAGCAGCTCCGGGACAGGGAGGGCTGAAGCTTTCTTT	CASSSGTGRAEAFF
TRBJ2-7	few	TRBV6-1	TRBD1	TGTGCCAGCAGTGAACCGGGACAGGTCTACGAGCAGTACTTC	CASSEPGQVYEQYF
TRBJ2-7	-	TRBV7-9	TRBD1	TGTGCCAGCAGCCTAGACAGGGGCGACTCCTACGAGCAGTACTTC	CASSLDRGDSYEQYF
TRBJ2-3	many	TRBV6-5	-	TGTGCCAGCAGGGGGGGTGCAGATACGCAGTATTTT	CASRGGADTQYF
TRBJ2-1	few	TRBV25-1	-	TGTGCCAGCAGTGAACGGGCGGGACACAATGAGCAGTTCTTC	CASSERAGHNEQFF
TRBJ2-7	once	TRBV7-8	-	TGTGCCAGCAGCTCCCCGAACGAGGAACAGTACTTC	CASSSPNEEQYF
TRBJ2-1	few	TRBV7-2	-	TGTGCCAGCAGCTTCCTAGAGATCAATGAGCAGTTCTTC	CASSFLEINEQFF
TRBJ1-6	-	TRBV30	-	TGTGCCTGGAGTGTAATGGGGACACAAACACCACCCCTCCACTTT	CAWSVMGTQTPPLHF
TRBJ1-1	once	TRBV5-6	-	TGTGCCAGCAGCACTAAAGGACTGGGAAACACTGAAGCTTTCTTT	CASSTKGLGNTEAFF
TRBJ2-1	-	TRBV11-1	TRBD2	TGTGCCAGCAGCTCCCGGACTAGCGGGGCCAACAATGAGCAGTTCTTC	CASSSRTSGANNEQFF
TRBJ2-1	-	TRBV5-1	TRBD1	TGCGCCAGCAGCCTGGGACAGGGCGGTGGTGAGCAGTTCTTC	CASSLGQGGGEQFF
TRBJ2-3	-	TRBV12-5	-	TGTGCTAGTGGATCAGGAAGTTCTAGCACAGATACGCAGTATTTT	CASGSGSSSTDTQYF
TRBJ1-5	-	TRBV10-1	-	TGCGCCAGCAGCCGACAGGCGGATCAGCCCCAGCATTTT	CASSRQADQPQHF
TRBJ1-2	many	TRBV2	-	TGTGCCAGCAGTCCTAGGGACTCGGGAGGTGGCTACACCTTC	CASSPRDSGGGYTF
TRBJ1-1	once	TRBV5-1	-	TGCGCCAGCAGCTCGAGGGCCAGGTGGGACACTGAAGCTTTCTTT	CASSSRARWDTEAFF
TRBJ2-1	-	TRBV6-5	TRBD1	TGTGCCAGCAGCGGGACAGGGGGCAATGAGCAGTTCTTC	CASSGTGGNEQFF
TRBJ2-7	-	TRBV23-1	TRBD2	TGCGCCAGCAGTCCAGGACTAGCTTCCTACGAGCAGTACTTC	CASSPGLASYEQYF
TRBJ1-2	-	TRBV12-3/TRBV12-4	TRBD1	TGTGCCAGCAACCCCGGACAGGGGGCGGGCTACACCTTC	CASNPGQGAGYTF
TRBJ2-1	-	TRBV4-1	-	TGCGCCAGCAGCCAAGGGGGCCCAGGGTGGAATGAGCAGTTCTTC	CASSQGGPGWNEQFF
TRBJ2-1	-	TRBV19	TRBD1	TGTGCCAGTATTAGGACAGGGGGCAATGAGCAGTTCTTC	CASIRTGGNEQFF
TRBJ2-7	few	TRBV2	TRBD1	TGTGCCAGCAGCAGAGACAGGGGGCGCGACGAGCAGTACTTC	CASSRDRGRDEQYF
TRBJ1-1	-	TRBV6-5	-	TGTGCCAGCGGCGGGTTTGCCACTGAAGCTTTCTTT	CASGGFATEAFF
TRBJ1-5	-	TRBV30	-	TGTGCCTGGAGTAGCGGGGGAGGCAATCAGCCCCAGCATTTT	CAWSSGGGNQPQHF
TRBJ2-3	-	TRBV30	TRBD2	TGTGCCTGGTCAGTCCCGGGAGGCGCAGATACGCAGTATTTT	CAWSVPGGADTQYF
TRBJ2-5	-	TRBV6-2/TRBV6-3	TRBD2	TGTGCCAGCAGCTCTCTAGCGGGGGGAGAGACCCAGTACTTC	CASSSLAGGETQYF
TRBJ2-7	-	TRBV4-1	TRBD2	TGCGCCAGCAGCCAAGAAGCGGGGGGCTCCTACGAGCAGTACTTC	CASSQEAGGSYEQYF
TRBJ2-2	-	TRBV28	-	TGTGCCAGCATATCCCTGAACACCGGGGAGCTGTTTTTT	CASISLNTGELFF
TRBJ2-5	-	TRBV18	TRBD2	TGTGCCAGCTCACCACCGCGGAGGGCTAGCGGGACCGAGACCCAGTACTTC	CASSPPRRASGTETQYF
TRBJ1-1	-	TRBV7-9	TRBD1	TGTGCCAGCAGCTTAACAGGGGGAGACGCTGAAGCTTTCTTT	CASSLTGGDAEAFF
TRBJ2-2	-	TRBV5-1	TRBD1	TGCGCCAGCAGCTTGGTGCGACAGGGGGCCGGGGAGCTGTTTTTT	CASSLVRQGAGELFF
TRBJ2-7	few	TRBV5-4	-	TGTGCCAGCAGCTTTTTCGGCGGGACGGTCGAGCAGTACTTC	CASSFFGGTVEQYF
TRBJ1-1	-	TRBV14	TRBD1	TGTGCCAGCAGCCAAGAAGGGGCAGGGGGCCCCCACACTGAAGCTTTCTTT	CASSQEGAGGPHTEAFF
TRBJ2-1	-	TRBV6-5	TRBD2	TGTGCCAGCATGGTCGGCGGGAGAAACTACAATGAGCAGTTCTTC	CASMVGGRNYNEQFF
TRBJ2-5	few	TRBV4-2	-	TGTGCCAGCAGCCAAGAGGTGGCGAGTGAAGGGAGGACCCAGTACTTC	CASSQEVASEGRTQYF
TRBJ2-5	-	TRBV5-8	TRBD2	TGTGCCAGCAGCCGGGAGGGGCGGTTTCAAGAGACCCAGTACTTC	CASSREGRFQETQYF
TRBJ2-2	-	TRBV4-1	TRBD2	TGCGCCAGCAGCCGTCAACTAGCGGGAGATGGTTGGGACGTTTACACCGGGGAGCTGTTTTTT	CASSRQLAGDGWDVYTGELFF
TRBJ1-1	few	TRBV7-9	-	TGTGCCAGCAGCTTAGTATACATGAACACTGAAGCTTTCTTT	CASSLVYMNTEAFF
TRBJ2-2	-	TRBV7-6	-	TGTGCCAGCAGCTTAGAGGTAGCTGCGAACACCGGGGAGCTGTTTTTT	CASSLEVAANTGELFF
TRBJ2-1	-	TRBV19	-	TGTGCCAGTAGCCCGAGATCGAGGTACAATGAGCAGTTCTTC	CASSPRSRYNEQFF
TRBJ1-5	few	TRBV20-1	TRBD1	TGCAGTGCTAGTTATGGACAGGGCAATCAGCCCCAGCATTTT	CSASYGQGNQPQHF
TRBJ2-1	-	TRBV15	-	TGTGCCACCAGCAGAAAAGGGCGGACTGCTATAAATGAGCAGTTCTTC	CATSRKGRTAINEQFF
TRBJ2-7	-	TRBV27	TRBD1	TGTGCCAGCCGGACAGGGGGCAAGGGGGAGCAGTACTTC	CASRTGGKGEQYF
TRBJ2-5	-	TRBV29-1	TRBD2	TGCAGCGTTCCCCCCGCTCTAGCGGGAGAAGAGACCCAGTACTTC	CSVPPALAGEETQYF